These 19 T cell receptor beta chains share one sample of origin, sequenced in a study of T-cell reconstitution after alpha-beta-depleted transplantation in children. During its preparation, the TCRbeta library received unique molecular identifiers. TCRdb passed the PCR reads through MiXCR, listing each CDR3 protein once. The sample consists of about 200,000 distinct CDR3 sequences, about 7% of them appearing once. The sample consisted of PBMCs, taken before TCRalphabeta/CD19-depleted stem cell transplant. The receptor set was obtained from a boy between 2 and 15 years old with acute lymphoblastic leukemia, due to receive a stem cell transplant.

In its sample, this clonotype was seen a few times. The CDR3 here is CASSQDFGGGRAEAFF. CDR3 in DNA: TGCGCCAGCAGCCAAGATTTTGGTGGGGGACGGGCTGAAGCTTTCTTT. The gene calls are TRBV4-3 and TRBJ1-1, with a tentative D call TRBD1 (5 bases). CDR1 and CDR2 from the germline V gene are LGHNA and YSLEER. The V gene lost 0 bases and the J gene lost 6 bases, with 17 bases spanning the gap. The CDR3 extends over 16 amino acids.

This clonotype was seen many times. The chain employs TRBV4-3 and TRBJ2-4; TRBD1 agrees at 7 bases. Germline loops: CDR1 LGHNA, CDR2 YSLEER. V dropped 3 bases and J dropped 1; count of bases not matched to a gene: 0. This CDR3 has 14 residues. This chain's CDR3 is CASSQTGAKNIQYF. Written as DNA, the CDR3 is TGCGCCAGCAGCCAGACAGGGGCCAAAAACATTCAGTACTTC.

This clonotype has a count of ten or more. The CDR3 region is CASSGIAGSSYEQYF. CDR3 DNA sequence: TGTGCCAGCAGTGGTATAGCGGGGAGTTCCTACGAGCAGTACTTC. J is TRBJ2-7 and V is TRBV12-3 or TRBV12-4, with 8 bases identical to TRBD2. The junction had 7 bases not matched to a gene; V was cut back by 5 bases and J by 1 base. The CDR3 length is 15 residues.

The chain recombines TRBV13 with TRBJ2-7; 9 bases fit TRBD2. Germline lookup yields CDR1 PRHDT and CDR2 FYEKMQ (reference sequence). The CDR3 length is 14 residues. Losses at the gene ends were 3 bases for V and 0 bases for J; bases not matched to a gene: 0. CDR3 sequence (DNA): TGTGCCAGCAGCTTTAGCGGGAGCTCCTACGAGCAGTACTTC. Translated, it gives CASSFSGSSYEQYF.

This clonotype occurred a few times. The genes are TRBV19 and TRBJ2-5; 8 bases match TRBD2. The V gene's germline CDR1 is LNHDA and CDR2 SQIVND (reference sequence). V lost 4 bases to trimming and J lost 3 bases; unmatched junction nucleotides: 1. The CDR3 spans 13 residues. CDR3 residues: CASSTTSEETQYF. CDR3 nucleotides: TGTGCCAGTAGTACGACTAGCGAAGAGACCCAGTACTTC.

The sample holds a few counts of this clonotype. The chain combines TRBV6-1 with TRBJ2-2, with 10 positions matching TRBD2. Trimming removed 6 bases from V and 1 base from J; junction bases left unmatched: 8. The germline V gene encodes CDR1 MNHNS and CDR2 SASEGT. The CDR3 totals 17 residues. Here the CDR3 DNA reads TGTGCCAGCAGCCTCCTCACTAGCGGGAAGAACACCGGGGAGCTGTTTTTT. This gives the protein CASSLLTSGKNTGELFF.

This chain connects TRBV7-2 to TRBJ2-7; 12 positions match TRBD2. The CDR3 totals 17 residues. With V trimmed by 5 bases and J by 5 bases, 13 bases remained unmatched. Germline CDR1 reads SGHTA; CDR2 reads FQGNSA. CDR3 amino acids: CASSLDRTSGIPHEQYF. The CDR3 region has the DNA TGTGCCAGCAGCCTCGACCGGACTAGCGGGATCCCCCACGAGCAGTACTTC.

This clonotype was seen repeatedly, ten times or more. The rearrangement links TRBV20-1 to TRBJ1-5; possible D gene TRBD1, 5 bases. Deletions cut 3 bases from V and 4 bases from J, with 10 bases between. The CDR3 is 13 residues long. Germline CDR1 and CDR2: DFQATT and SNEGSKA (reference sequence). DNA for the CDR3: TGCAGTGCTAGGGTGACAGAAAATCAGCCCCAGCATTTT. The encoded protein is CSARVTENQPQHF.

The chain joins TRBV5-1 to TRBJ2-1; D not resolved. Trimming pared 0 bases from V and 8 bases from J, leaving 9 bases between. The CDR3 loop spans 13 amino acids. The V gene's germline CDR1 is SGHRS and CDR2 YFSETQ. Here the CDR3 reads CASSLGSSDEQFF. The CDR3 bases are TGCGCCAGCAGCTTGGGGAGTTCGGATGAGCAGTTCTTC. Using reference TRBV5-1 and TRBJ2-1 for the parts outside the CDR3, the full variable domain is KAGVTQTPRYLIKTRGQQVTLSCSPISGHRSVSWYQQTPGQGLQFLFEYFSETQRNKGNFPGRFSGRQFSNSRSEMNVSTLELGDSALYLCASSLGSSDEQFFGPGTRLTVL.

This clonotype showed up just a few times. This chain uses TRBV20-1 with TRBJ1-1, with D perhaps TRBD1 (6 bases). Deletions cut 6 bases from V and 4 bases from J, with 12 bases between. CDR3 length: 12 residues. Germline V gene sequence: CDR1 DFQATT, CDR2 SNEGSKA (reference sequence). CDR3: CSATLDSTEAFF. DNA of the CDR3: TGCAGTGCGACCTTGGACAGCACTGAAGCTTTCTTT.

The CDR3 region is CASRDGTGSYNEQFF. The DNA of the CDR3 is TGCGCCAGCAGGGATGGGACAGGGAGCTACAATGAGCAGTTCTTC. The J gene is TRBJ2-1, the V gene TRBV5-1, with 9 bases aligning to TRBD1. The V gene's germline CDR1 is SGHRS and CDR2 YFSETQ. This CDR3 is built from 15 residues. J gave up 3 bases and V 5 bases, and 6 bases lay outside the gene matches.

Many counts were recorded for this clonotype. The chain employs TRBV3-1 and TRBJ1-1; 12 nucleotides line up with TRBD1. Germline CDR1 and CDR2: LGHDT and YNNKEL (reference sequence). This CDR3 contains 14 residues. J lost 10 bases, V lost 1 base, and 4 bases had no gene match. CDR3 in amino acids: CASSQGDRGRSAFF. The CDR3 nucleotides read TGTGCCAGCAGCCAAGGGGACAGGGGGCGATCAGCTTTCTTT.

V gene TRBV5-1 combines with J gene TRBJ2-7, with 7 bases matching TRBD1. The CDR3 extends over 14 amino acids. CDR1 and CDR2 from the germline V gene are SGHRS and YFSETQ. Trimming cost V 5 bases and J 0 bases; bases outside gene matches: 5. CDR3 coding DNA: TGCGCCAGCAGTACCGGGACAGCCTCCTACGAGCAGTACTTC. It translates to CASSTGTASYEQYF.

This chain connects TRBV30 to TRBJ2-5; tentatively, D is TRBD2 (5 bases). The V and J ends lost 2 bases and 5 bases respectively, with 12 bases between them. This CDR3 has 13 amino acids. Germline-derived CDR1 and CDR2 are GTSNPN and SVGIG (reference sequence). The CDR3 loop reads CAWSSSSRETQYF. CDR3 in DNA: TGTGCCTGGAGTTCTAGCTCCAGGGAGACCCAGTACTTC.

This clonotype was counted many times. The rearrangement links TRBV7-9 to TRBJ2-1; D is uncertain. CDR3 length: 13 residues. Germline CDR1 reads SEHNR; CDR2 reads FQNEAQ (reference sequence). The germline V and J ends were trimmed by 5 bases and 10 bases, with 15 bases remaining between them. CDR3 nucleotide sequence: TGTGCCAGCAGCCTACATGTGGACCACGAGCAGTTCTTC. It specifies CASSLHVDHEQFF.

This clonotype has at least ten counts. V gene TRBV7-2 combines with J gene TRBJ2-7, with 7 bases identical to TRBD1. CDR1 is SGHTA and CDR2 is FQGNSA in the germline V gene. The length of the CDR3 is 12 residues. The V and J ends lost 5 bases and 9 bases, in that order; junction bases with no gene match: 7. The CDR3 spells CASSRDGQVQYF. The CDR3, as DNA: TGTGCCAGCAGCAGGGACGGACAGGTGCAGTACTTC.

This clonotype was counted ten times or more. V usage is TRBV7-6 and J usage is TRBJ2-7; D might be TRBD1 (6 bases). Germline lookup yields CDR1 SGHVS and CDR2 FNYEAQ. The CDR3 spans 15 residues. V gave up 5 bases and J gave up 0 bases, with 14 bases separating them. The CDR3 sequence: CASSLRTAPSYEQYF. CDR3 DNA sequence: TGTGCCAGCAGCCTTCGGACAGCCCCCTCCTACGAGCAGTACTTC.

The table lists this clonotype with a few counts. V gene TRBV27 combines with J gene TRBJ1-1, with 10 positions matching TRBD1. Germline V lookup: CDR1 MNHEY, CDR2 SMNVEV (reference sequence). With V trimmed by 6 bases and J by 1 base, 5 bases remained unmatched. This CDR3 has 15 amino acids. For the CDR3, the DNA is TGTGCCAGCAGCCCGGACAGGGGGGGGAACACTGAAGCTTTCTTT. It specifies CASSPDRGGNTEAFF.

This clonotype has only a few counts. The chain employs TRBV20-1 and TRBJ1-5; D is undetermined. Trimming removed 6 bases from V and 7 bases from J, with 16 bases in between. From germline, CDR1 is DFQATT and CDR2 SNEGSKA (reference sequence). CDR3 length: 13 amino acids. CDR3 sequence: CSAFMGIGQPQHF. The DNA for the CDR3 is TGCAGTGCCTTTATGGGGATCGGACAGCCCCAGCATTTT.